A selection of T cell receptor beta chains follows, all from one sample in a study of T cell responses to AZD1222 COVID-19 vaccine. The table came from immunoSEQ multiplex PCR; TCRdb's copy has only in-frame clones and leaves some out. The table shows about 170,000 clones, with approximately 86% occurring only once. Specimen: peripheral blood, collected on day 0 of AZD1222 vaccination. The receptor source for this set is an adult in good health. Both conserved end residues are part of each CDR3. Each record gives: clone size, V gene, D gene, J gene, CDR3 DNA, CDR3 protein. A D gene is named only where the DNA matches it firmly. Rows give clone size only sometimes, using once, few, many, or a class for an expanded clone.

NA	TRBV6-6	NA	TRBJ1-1	TGTGCCAGCAGTTACGCCCACAAGAACACTGAAGCTTTCTTT	CASSYAHKNTEAFF
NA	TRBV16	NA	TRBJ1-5	TGTGCCAGCAGCCCCATTCAGCATCAGCCCCAGCATTTT	CASSPIQHQPQHF
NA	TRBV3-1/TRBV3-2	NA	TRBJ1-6	TGTGCCAGCGAAGGGGGGATGAATTCACCCCTCCACTTT	CASEGGMNSPLHF
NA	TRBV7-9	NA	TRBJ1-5	TGTGCCAGCAGCTTCAAGGGGAGTTATCAGCCCCAGCATTTT	CASSFKGSYQPQHF
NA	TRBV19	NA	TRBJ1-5	TGTGCCAGCAAGCGTGGGGATCTCCAGCCCCAGCATTTT	CASKRGDLQPQHF
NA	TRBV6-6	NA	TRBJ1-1	TGTGCCAGCAGTTACTCGCAGTCTGAAGCTTTCTTT	CASSYSQSEAFF
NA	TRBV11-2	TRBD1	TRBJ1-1	TGTGCCAGCAGCTTAGCCGGGACAGGGGGCACTGAAGCTTTCTTT	CASSLAGTGGTEAFF
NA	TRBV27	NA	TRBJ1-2	TGTGCCAGCAGTTTGCAAGGGGCGGGAGGCTACACCTTC	CASSLQGAGGYTF
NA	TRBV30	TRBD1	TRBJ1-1	TGTGCCTGGAAAACAGGGGTTGGGAACACTGAAGCTTTCTTT	CAWKTGVGNTEAFF
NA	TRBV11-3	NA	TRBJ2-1	TGTGCCAGCAGGGCCTCAGGGAGCGCCTACAATGAGCAGTTCTTC	CASRASGSAYNEQFF
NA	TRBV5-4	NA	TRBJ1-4	TGTGCCAGCAGCTTGGCCCCAGGAGAAAAACTGTTTTTT	CASSLAPGEKLFF
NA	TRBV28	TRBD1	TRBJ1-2	TGTGCCAGCAGTAAAGCAGCAGGGGGCACGAGCGCCGGCTATGGCTACACCTTC	CASSKAAGGTSAGYGYTF
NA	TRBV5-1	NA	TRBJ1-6	TGCGCCAGCAGCTTGGAGCGGGTCTCACCCCTCCACTTT	CASSLERVSPLHF
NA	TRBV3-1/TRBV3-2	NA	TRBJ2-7	TGTGCCAGCAGCCAATCCAGGGGGGCTTCCCTTCAGTACTTC	CASSQSRGASLQYF
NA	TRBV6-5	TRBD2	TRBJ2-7	TGTGCCAGCAACCGATTACTAGCGGCGCCCTACGAGCAGTACTTC	CASNRLLAAPYEQYF
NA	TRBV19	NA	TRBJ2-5	TGTGCCAGTAGTTCTCGGGACGGACAAGAGACCCAGTACTTC	CASSSRDGQETQYF
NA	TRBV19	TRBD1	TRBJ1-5	TGTGCCAGTAGTATAGGGACAGGTAGCAATCAGCCCCAGCATTTT	CASSIGTGSNQPQHF
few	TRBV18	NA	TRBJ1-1	TGTGCCAGCTCCGGCGGTTCGAACACTGAAGCTTTCTTT	CASSGGSNTEAFF
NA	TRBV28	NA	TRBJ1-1	TGTGCCAGCAGGCCCGGGGGAGGGGGTCGTAGCACTGAAGCTTTCTTT	CASRPGGGGRSTEAFF
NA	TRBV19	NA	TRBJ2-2	TGTGCCAGTAGCTATGTTGGGGGGACCGCGAACACCGGGGAGCTGTTTTTT	CASSYVGGTANTGELFF
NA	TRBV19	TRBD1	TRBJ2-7	TGTGCCAGTAGTATAGGGACAGGACCTTACGAGCAGTACTTC	CASSIGTGPYEQYF
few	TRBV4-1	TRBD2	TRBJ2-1	TGCGCCAGCAGCCCGATCGGACTAGCGGGAGGGTGGGAGCAGTTCTTC	CASSPIGLAGGWEQFF
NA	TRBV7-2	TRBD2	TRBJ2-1	TGTGCCAGCAGCTTAGATGGTAGCGGGATCTCCTACAATGAGCAGTTCTTC	CASSLDGSGISYNEQFF
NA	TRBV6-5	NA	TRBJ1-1	TGTGCCATCGTCCGAGGTGGTGTAGCTTTCTTT	CAIVRGGVAFF
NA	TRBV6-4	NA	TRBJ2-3	TGTGCCAGCAGTGCCGATGGCGGGACCGTGTCAGATACGCAGTATTTT	CASSADGGTVSDTQYF
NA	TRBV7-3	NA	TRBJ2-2	TGTGCCAGCAGCTTATTAGGGCAGGGGATCCCCGGGGAGCTGTTTTTT	CASSLLGQGIPGELFF
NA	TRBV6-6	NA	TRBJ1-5	TGTGCCAGCGAGTCGGAGGGGAATAGCAATCAGCCCCAGCATTTT	CASESEGNSNQPQHF
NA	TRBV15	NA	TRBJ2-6	TGTGCCACCAGCAGAGGGGCCCTGAGGCCACCACACTCTGGGGCCAACGTCCTGACTTTC	CATSRGALRPPHSGANVLTF
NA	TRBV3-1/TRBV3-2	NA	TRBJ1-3	TGTGCCAGCAGCCAAGGCCCAACGGGAAACACCATATATTTT	CASSQGPTGNTIYF
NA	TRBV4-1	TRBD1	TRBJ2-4	TGCGCCAGCAGCCAGCTTGACAGGGGAATTCAGTACTTC	CASSQLDRGIQYF
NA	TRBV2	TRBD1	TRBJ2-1	TGTGCCAGCAGCCGCCAAACCCAGGGGGCGAAGGAGCAGTTCTTC	CASSRQTQGAKEQFF
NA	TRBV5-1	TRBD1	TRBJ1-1	TGCGCCAGCAGCTTGGCGATAGGGGGCATCACTGAAGCTTTCTTT	CASSLAIGGITEAFF
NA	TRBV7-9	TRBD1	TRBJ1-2	TGTGCCAGCAGCTTGGACAGGGTGGCCCATGGCTACACCTTC	CASSLDRVAHGYTF
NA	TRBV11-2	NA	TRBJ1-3	TGTGCCAGCAGCGAGGACGGAAACACCATATATTTT	CASSEDGNTIYF
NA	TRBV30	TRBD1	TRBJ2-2	TGTGCCTGGGAGCAACAGGGGCTCACCGGGGAGCTGTTTTTT	CAWEQQGLTGELFF
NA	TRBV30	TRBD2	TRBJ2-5	TGTGCCTGGAGTGAAGGTCTAGCGGGAGAGACCCAGTACTTC	CAWSEGLAGETQYF
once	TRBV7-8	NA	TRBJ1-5	TGTGCCAGCAGCTTAGGTATCGGGCAGCCCCAGCATTTT	CASSLGIGQPQHF
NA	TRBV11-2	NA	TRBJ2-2	TGTGCCAGCAGCCACCGTAGCGGCTCGAACACCGGGGAGCTGTTTTTT	CASSHRSGSNTGELFF
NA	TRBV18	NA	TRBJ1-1	TGTGCCAGCTCACTAGGGGAAGCCAACACTGAAGCTTTCTTT	CASSLGEANTEAFF
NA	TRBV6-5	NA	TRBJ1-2	TGTGCCAGCCGGCGTGAGGATGGCTACACCTTC	CASRREDGYTF
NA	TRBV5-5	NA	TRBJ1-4	TGTGCCAGCAGCTTGGTGGTATCAACTAATGAAAAACTGTTTTTT	CASSLVVSTNEKLFF
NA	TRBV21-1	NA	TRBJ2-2	TGTGCCAGCAGCCGCCACCTAAGGGGGGCGGGAGTCAGCGCCGGGGAGCTGTTTTTT	CASSRHLRGAGVSAGELFF
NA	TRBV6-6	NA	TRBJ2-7	TGTGCCAGCAGTCCCAACGGAGGCGGTGTGAACTTC	CASSPNGGGVNF
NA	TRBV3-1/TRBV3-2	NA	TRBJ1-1	TGTGCCAGCAGCCAAGACGGTCGGGGGAACACTGAAGCTTTCTTT	CASSQDGRGNTEAFF
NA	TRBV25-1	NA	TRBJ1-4	TGTGCCAGCAGTGCAGTCTGGGCAACTAATGAAAAACTGTTTTTT	CASSAVWATNEKLFF
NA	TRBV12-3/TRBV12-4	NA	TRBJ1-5	TGTGCCAGCAGTTTAGTTCGAGGGCCCCAGCATTTT	CASSLVRGPQHF
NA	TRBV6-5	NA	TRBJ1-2	TGTGCCAGCAGCGAGGGGGGATATGGCTACACCTTC	CASSEGGYGYTF
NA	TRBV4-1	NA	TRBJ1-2	TGCGCCAGCAGCCAACCACGGGATAACTATGGCTACACCTTC	CASSQPRDNYGYTF